This TCR beta chain comes out of a study of early T cells in non-severe SARS-CoV-2 infection. About the research overall: From unsorted whole blood, bulk RNA was sequenced, and the chains remained unpaired.

Regarding this clonotype: Mismatch with germline at one junction end may stem from a read error.

Separate cDNA molecules each had unique molecular identifiers attached to them. MiXCR was run by TCRdb on the 5' RACE reads, yielding one entry per CDR3 protein. The table includes roughly 110,000 distinct CDR3 sequences, roughly 11% detected once. The V gene's germline CDR1 is SGDLS and CDR2 YYNGEE. CDR3 length: 13 residues. The chain couples TRBV9 to TRBJ2-3; no clear D gene. Sequenced input: whole blood. This receptor was taken from an adult who was a healthcare worker with PCR-confirmed SARS-CoV-2 infection or an uninfected control (not recorded which). CDR3 bases: TGTGCCAGCAACGTAGGAATGGCGGATACGCAGTATTTT. Encoded protein: CASNVGMADTQYF.